This T cell receptor (beta chain) is from a study of CD8 T cells in Susac syndrome. RNA totalling about 0.45 to 1 ug underwent reverse transcription with random hexamers. The method of amplification for TCR beta CDR3 was immunoSEQ multiplex PCR, covering 54 Vbeta and 13 Jbeta. TCRdb processed the immunoSEQ multiplex PCR reads anew with MiXCR; each CDR3 protein has one entry. The sample lists over 200,000 distinct CDR3 sequences, more than 85% occurring once. Broader study findings: The study conceded that relatively few individuals underwent its TCR sequencing and HLA analysis.

From blood CD8+ and CD4+ T cells, TCR beta sequences were generated. As concerns this clonotype: Its target is unknown.

V shed 0 bases and J shed 4 bases, with 10 bases lying between them. Germline CDR1 and CDR2: LNHNV and YYDKDF (reference sequence). CDR3 length: 15 residues. This clonotype was sampled from a human donor with multiple sclerosis. V and J are TRBV15 and TRBJ1-5; D possibly corresponds to TRBD1 (5 bases). The sequenced sample consisted of CD4+ T cells from PBMCs. CDR3 sequence: CATSREWTINQPQHF. The CDR3 DNA reads TGTGCCACCAGCAGAGAGTGGACAATAAATCAGCCCCAGCATTTT.